A selection of T cell receptor beta chains follows, all from one sample in a study of T-cell reconstitution after alpha-beta-depleted transplantation in children. Using its own MiXCR run on the PCR reads, TCRdb lists one record per CDR3 protein. The sample has around 240,000 distinct CDR3 sequences, around 8% seen once; the top ten hold 6.3%. Sequencing used PBMCs, mostly from graft donor cells, obtained 180 days after TCRalphabeta/CD19-depleted stem cell transplant. The source is a male patient younger than 18 who had a stem cell transplant for acute lymphoblastic leukemia, so the T cells may come from the graft donor. Each CDR3 is given with its conserved first and last residue. D genes are given only for firm matches. Only part of the rows carry a size: once, few, many, or a class if the clone is expanded.

D gene: NA; V gene: TRBV7-2; clone size: many; J gene: TRBJ1-2; CDR3 DNA: TGTGCCAGCAGCTTAGACACGGGGGGTCTTTATGGCTACACCTTC; CDR3 protein: CASSLDTGGLYGYTF
D gene: TRBD2; V gene: TRBV12-3/TRBV12-4; clone size: NA; J gene: TRBJ2-1; CDR3 DNA: TGTGCCAGCAGCCGAATGGAGTCGGCGGGGGGGAATGAGCAGTTCTTC; CDR3 protein: CASSRMESAGGNEQFF
D gene: NA; V gene: TRBV15; clone size: many; J gene: TRBJ2-2; CDR3 DNA: TGTGCCACCAGCAGAGATCGCCTGGAGGCTGATCGGACCGGGGAGCTGTTTTTT; CDR3 protein: CATSRDRLEADRTGELFF
D gene: NA; V gene: TRBV28; clone size: many; J gene: TRBJ2-3; CDR3 DNA: TGTGCCAGCAGTTTAGAAGTGGGGGCAGATACGCAGTATTTT; CDR3 protein: CASSLEVGADTQYF
D gene: TRBD1; V gene: TRBV29-1; clone size: many; J gene: TRBJ1-1; CDR3 DNA: TGCAGCGTCCACAGGGGGCAGGGCACTGAAGCTTTCTTT; CDR3 protein: CSVHRGQGTEAFF
D gene: TRBD1; V gene: TRBV28; clone size: many; J gene: TRBJ1-4; CDR3 DNA: TGTGCCAGCAGAAAACCGACAGGGCGGGATGAAAAACTGTTTTTT; CDR3 protein: CASRKPTGRDEKLFF
D gene: TRBD2; V gene: TRBV7-6; clone size: many; J gene: TRBJ2-7; CDR3 DNA: TGTGCCAGCAGCTTCTTAGCGGGACACTCCTACGAGCAGTACTTC; CDR3 protein: CASSFLAGHSYEQYF
D gene: NA; V gene: TRBV6-1; clone size: many; J gene: TRBJ2-2; CDR3 DNA: TGTGCCACATACGGGAGTCTAAAGGCCGGGGAGCTGTTTTTT; CDR3 protein: CATYGSLKAGELFF
D gene: TRBD2; V gene: TRBV14; clone size: many; J gene: TRBJ2-5; CDR3 DNA: TGTGCCAGCAGCCAAGAGGGACTAGCGGAGCGAGGGACCCAGTACTTC; CDR3 protein: CASSQEGLAERGTQYF
D gene: NA; V gene: TRBV4-3; clone size: many; J gene: TRBJ1-2; CDR3 DNA: TGCGCCAGCAGCCAAGAAGGCCCAGGCGGATCGAGAGATGGCTACACCTTC; CDR3 protein: CASSQEGPGGSRDGYTF
D gene: TRBD1; V gene: TRBV4-2; clone size: many; J gene: TRBJ1-2; CDR3 DNA: TGTGCCAGCAGCCACCTACTGACCCGACAGGGAATCAACTATGGCTACACCTTC; CDR3 protein: CASSHLLTRQGINYGYTF
D gene: NA; V gene: TRBV7-9; clone size: few; J gene: TRBJ2-1; CDR3 DNA: TGTGCCAGCAGCCCCGCCGGGACTGTTCAATGGGAGCAGTTCTTC; CDR3 protein: CASSPAGTVQWEQFF
D gene: TRBD1; V gene: TRBV29-1; clone size: many; J gene: TRBJ1-1; CDR3 DNA: TGCAGCGCCCGGACAGGGTGGAACACTGAAGCTTTCTTT; CDR3 protein: CSARTGWNTEAFF
D gene: NA; V gene: TRBV6-5; clone size: many; J gene: TRBJ1-2; CDR3 DNA: TGTGCCAGCAGCCCACGAGCAGGGGAGGTTGGCTACACCTTC; CDR3 protein: CASSPRAGEVGYTF
D gene: TRBD1; V gene: TRBV6-5; clone size: many; J gene: TRBJ1-1; CDR3 DNA: TGTGCCAGCAGTTACCTGAGGGGAGGGGGCAACACTGAAGCTTTCTTT; CDR3 protein: CASSYLRGGGNTEAFF
D gene: TRBD1; V gene: TRBV9; clone size: many; J gene: TRBJ2-5; CDR3 DNA: TGTGCCAGCAGCCCCGGGACAGGGGTTGACGAGACCCAGTACTTC; CDR3 protein: CASSPGTGVDETQYF
D gene: NA; V gene: TRBV24-1; clone size: many; J gene: TRBJ2-2; CDR3 DNA: TGTGCCACCAGACGGGGGAACACCGGGGAGCTGTTTTTT; CDR3 protein: CATRRGNTGELFF
D gene: NA; V gene: TRBV18; clone size: few; J gene: TRBJ2-2; CDR3 DNA: TGTGCCAGCTCAGGACAGAACACCGGGGAGCTGTTTTTT; CDR3 protein: CASSGQNTGELFF
D gene: NA; V gene: TRBV5-1; clone size: few; J gene: TRBJ2-1; CDR3 DNA: TGCGCCAGCAGCCCCTTGGGGATAAGCTCCTACAATGAGCAGTTCTTC; CDR3 protein: CASSPLGISSYNEQFF
D gene: TRBD1; V gene: TRBV27; clone size: many; J gene: TRBJ1-6; CDR3 DNA: TGTGCCAGCAGTTCCTCAGGGGGGAGCTCCTATAATTCACCCCTCCACTTT; CDR3 protein: CASSSSGGSSYNSPLHF
D gene: NA; V gene: TRBV7-6; clone size: many; J gene: TRBJ2-7; CDR3 DNA: TGTGCCAGCAGCTTAATCCGGGCCAGGGTCGAGGAGCAGTACTTC; CDR3 protein: CASSLIRARVEEQYF
D gene: TRBD2; V gene: TRBV3-1; clone size: many; J gene: TRBJ2-2; CDR3 DNA: TGTGCCAGCAGCCAAGATAGGGGGTTGAGCGGGAGACCCGGGGAGCTGTTTTTT; CDR3 protein: CASSQDRGLSGRPGELFF
D gene: NA; V gene: TRBV4-1; clone size: many; J gene: TRBJ2-2; CDR3 DNA: TGCGCCAGCAGCCAAGACAGGGGCGGGGACACCGGGGAGCTGTTTTTT; CDR3 protein: CASSQDRGGDTGELFF
D gene: NA; V gene: TRBV10-3; clone size: many; J gene: TRBJ2-2; CDR3 DNA: TGTGCCATCAGTGCCGTGGGGAGCGAAAACACCGGGGAGCTGTTTTTT; CDR3 protein: CAISAVGSENTGELFF
D gene: NA; V gene: TRBV7-9; clone size: NA; J gene: TRBJ2-7; CDR3 DNA: TGTGCCAGAGGGGGGACTTCAACAAACGAGCAGTACTTC; CDR3 protein: CARGGTSTNEQYF
D gene: NA; V gene: TRBV6-2/TRBV6-3; clone size: many; J gene: TRBJ2-2; CDR3 DNA: TGTGCCAGCAGTCCCGGGGGGCCGGGCACCGGGGAGCTGTTTTTT; CDR3 protein: CASSPGGPGTGELFF
D gene: NA; V gene: TRBV14; clone size: many; J gene: TRBJ2-5; CDR3 DNA: TGTGCCAGCAGTTCCGCTTTAGGGATAGAGACCCAGTACTTC; CDR3 protein: CASSSALGIETQYF
D gene: TRBD1; V gene: TRBV10-3; clone size: many; J gene: TRBJ2-3; CDR3 DNA: TGTGCCATCACCCCGCCGACAGGGATCGGCACAGATACGCAGTATTTT; CDR3 protein: CAITPPTGIGTDTQYF
D gene: TRBD1; V gene: TRBV5-6; clone size: many; J gene: TRBJ1-6; CDR3 DNA: TGTGCCAGCAGCCCGGGGACAGGGCTCCCCTCACCCCTCCACTTT; CDR3 protein: CASSPGTGLPSPLHF
D gene: NA; V gene: TRBV9; clone size: many; J gene: TRBJ2-2; CDR3 DNA: TGTGCCAGCAGCGTAGCCGTTGGGGGGTGGACCGGGGAGCTGTTTTTT; CDR3 protein: CASSVAVGGWTGELFF
D gene: NA; V gene: TRBV4-1; clone size: many; J gene: TRBJ1-4; CDR3 DNA: TGCGCCAGCAGCCCCCCCAGGAGCCAAACTAATGAAAAACTGTTTTTT; CDR3 protein: CASSPPRSQTNEKLFF
D gene: NA; V gene: TRBV6-1; clone size: many; J gene: TRBJ2-1; CDR3 DNA: TGTGCCAGCAGGACCCTCCTAGGTTCCTACAATGAGCAGTTCTTC; CDR3 protein: CASRTLLGSYNEQFF
D gene: NA; V gene: TRBV6-5; clone size: many; J gene: TRBJ2-7; CDR3 DNA: TGTGCCAGCAGTTACTTGGGGACTCGGATAGGCGAGCAGTACTTC; CDR3 protein: CASSYLGTRIGEQYF
D gene: NA; V gene: TRBV12-3/TRBV12-4; clone size: many; J gene: TRBJ2-1; CDR3 DNA: TGTGCCAGCAGTTTAGCTGCGGGACCTTACAATGAGCAGTTCTTC; CDR3 protein: CASSLAAGPYNEQFF
D gene: TRBD2; V gene: TRBV20-1; clone size: many; J gene: TRBJ2-5; CDR3 DNA: TGCAGTGCTCCTCCCCCGGCTAGCGGGAGGGAGACCCAGTACTTC; CDR3 protein: CSAPPPASGRETQYF
D gene: NA; V gene: TRBV10-3; clone size: many; J gene: TRBJ2-2; CDR3 DNA: TGTGCCATCAAGGGGGAGAACACCGGGGAGCTGTTTTTT; CDR3 protein: CAIKGENTGELFF
D gene: NA; V gene: TRBV5-1; clone size: many; J gene: TRBJ2-6; CDR3 DNA: TGCGCCAGCAGCGCCGACAGACCCTCTGGGGCCAACGTCCTGACTTTC; CDR3 protein: CASSADRPSGANVLTF
D gene: NA; V gene: TRBV4-1; clone size: many; J gene: TRBJ1-4; CDR3 DNA: TGCGCCAGCAGCCTGACAGTAAATGAAAAACTGTTTTTT; CDR3 protein: CASSLTVNEKLFF
D gene: NA; V gene: TRBV28; clone size: many; J gene: TRBJ2-3; CDR3 DNA: TGTGCCAGCAGTTTGGAGGGAGGCACGCAGTATTTT; CDR3 protein: CASSLEGGTQYF
D gene: TRBD1; V gene: TRBV28; clone size: many; J gene: TRBJ2-7; CDR3 DNA: TGTGCCAGCAGTTTATTGGGACAGGGACAAATCTTC; CDR3 protein: CASSLLGQGQIF
D gene: NA; V gene: TRBV7-9; clone size: many; J gene: TRBJ2-1; CDR3 DNA: TGTGCCAGCAGCTTCCCAGGAGGGACCTCCTACAATGAGCAGTTCTTC; CDR3 protein: CASSFPGGTSYNEQFF
D gene: TRBD1; V gene: TRBV2; clone size: many; J gene: TRBJ2-5; CDR3 DNA: TGTGCCAGCAGTTCCGACAGGGACGGACAAGAGACCCAGTACTTC; CDR3 protein: CASSSDRDGQETQYF
D gene: NA; V gene: TRBV1; clone size: NA; J gene: TRBJ2-2; CDR3 DNA: TGCACCAGCAGCCGAAGGTCCGGGACTAACACCGGGGAGCTGTTTTTT; CDR3 protein: CTSSRRSGTNTGELFF
D gene: TRBD2; V gene: TRBV9; clone size: many; J gene: TRBJ2-7; CDR3 DNA: TGTGCCAGCAGCCTCGGGGGGGGAGGTGAATACGAGCAGTACTTC; CDR3 protein: CASSLGGGGEYEQYF
D gene: NA; V gene: TRBV7-6; clone size: many; J gene: TRBJ1-1; CDR3 DNA: TGTGCCAGCAGCTTAGCTAGGAGTGGGACTGAAGCTTTCTTT; CDR3 protein: CASSLARSGTEAFF
D gene: TRBD2; V gene: TRBV20-1; clone size: many; J gene: TRBJ2-7; CDR3 DNA: TGCAGTGCTAGTGCGGGGGGGCCTTATAACGAGCAGTACTTC; CDR3 protein: CSASAGGPYNEQYF
D gene: NA; V gene: TRBV28; clone size: many; J gene: TRBJ1-5; CDR3 DNA: TGTGCCAGCAGTCCCCACATCGGGTCGCTCAATCAGCCCCAGCATTTT; CDR3 protein: CASSPHIGSLNQPQHF
D gene: NA; V gene: TRBV7-6; clone size: many; J gene: TRBJ2-1; CDR3 DNA: TGTGCCATTCGAGGTGGGGGGACATTCCTCAATGAGCAGTTCTTC; CDR3 protein: CAIRGGGTFLNEQFF
D gene: NA; V gene: TRBV20-1; clone size: many; J gene: TRBJ2-5; CDR3 DNA: TGCAGTGCTGGACTTGTAAGGGAGACCCAGTACTTC; CDR3 protein: CSAGLVRETQYF
D gene: TRBD2; V gene: TRBV7-2; clone size: many; J gene: TRBJ2-1; CDR3 DNA: TGTGCCAGCAGCTTAGATAGCGGGGTTTACAATGAGCAGTTCTTC; CDR3 protein: CASSLDSGVYNEQFF
D gene: NA; V gene: TRBV7-3; clone size: many; J gene: TRBJ2-1; CDR3 DNA: TGTGCCAGCAGCTTAGCCAGACCCCTATCCTACAATGAGCAGTTCTTC; CDR3 protein: CASSLARPLSYNEQFF
D gene: NA; V gene: TRBV12-3/TRBV12-4; clone size: many; J gene: TRBJ1-3; CDR3 DNA: TGTGCCAGCAGTTCATCACTCGGACGGGTCTCTGGAAACACCATATATTTT; CDR3 protein: CASSSSLGRVSGNTIYF
D gene: TRBD1; V gene: TRBV29-1; clone size: many; J gene: TRBJ2-7; CDR3 DNA: TGCAGCGGCGGACAGGGACACTACGAGCAGTACTTC; CDR3 protein: CSGGQGHYEQYF
D gene: NA; V gene: TRBV6-1; clone size: many; J gene: TRBJ1-1; CDR3 DNA: TGTGCCAGCAGTGTTGTTTCCAGGGACACTGAAGCTTTCTTT; CDR3 protein: CASSVVSRDTEAFF